A single sample gave rise to the 25 T cell receptor beta chains below, sequenced in a study of cytomegalovirus exposure and HLA in healthy donors. The PCR employed 60 Vbeta primers together with 13 Jbeta primers. Sequencing used immunoSEQ multiplex PCR; TCRdb keeps in-frame clones, though not all of them. The sample has 200,000 to 250,000 clones; just over 75% are singletons. The material sequenced was PBMCs. The receptors stem from a woman in her fifties or sixties in good health and CMV-seropositive.

The J gene is TRBJ2-4, the V gene TRBV18, with a weak D call TRBD2 (6 bases). Germline V gene data show CDR1 as KGHSH and CDR2 as LQKENI. The CDR3 sequence is 14 residues long. Trimming took 2 bases from V and 5 from J, leaving 10 bases between them. The CDR3 spells CASSPETGENIQYF. The CDR3 nucleotides read TGTGCCAGCTCACCAGAGACGGGGGAAAACATTCAGTACTTC.

As DNA, the CDR3 is TGTGCCAGCAGCCAAGATGGCAGCGGGGGGGCCTTCACAGATACGCAGTATTTT. It codes for CASSQDGSGGAFTDTQYF. The chain couples TRBV4-2 to TRBJ2-3; 10 positions agree with TRBD2. V lost 0 bases and J lost 2; bases outside the gene matches: 8. The CDR3 sequence is 18 residues long. The germline gives CDR1 LGHNA, CDR2 YNFKEQ.

The rearrangement links TRBV5-1 to TRBJ2-5, with D unresolved. Germline CDR1 is SGHRS and CDR2 is YFSETQ. The CDR3 sequence is 12 residues long. Trimming took 2 bases from V and 5 from J, leaving 7 bases between them. This CDR3 reads CASSFDSETQYF. CDR3 sequence (DNA): TGCGCCAGCAGCTTCGACTCCGAGACCCAGTACTTC.

The chain carries TRBV9 and TRBJ1-3; maybe TRBD1 (5 bases). CDR1 SGDLS and CDR2 YYNGEE come from the germline V gene. There are 15 residues in the CDR3. V was pared by 2 bases and J by 2 bases, with 11 bases between. CDR3 nucleotide sequence: TGTGCCAGCAGCGTGGACGGGACTCCTGGAAACACCATATATTTT. Translated, it gives CASSVDGTPGNTIYF.

The V gene is TRBV6-1, the J gene TRBJ1-2; a weak D match, TRBD1 (6 bases). The V and J ends lost 2 bases and 7 bases respectively, with 20 bases between them. Per the germline V gene, CDR1 is MNHNS and CDR2 is SASEGT. There are 16 residues in the CDR3. The CDR3 DNA follows: TGTGCCAGCAGTGAAAACCGGGGGGCGACTTTAGGTGGCTACACCTTC. Amino acid sequence: CASSENRGATLGGYTF.

V gene TRBV6-6 combines with J gene TRBJ2-1, with a tentative D call TRBD2 (6 bases). This CDR3 spans 12 amino acids. In germline, CDR1 is MNHNY, CDR2 SVGAGI (reference sequence). The V end lost 5 bases, the J end lost 7 bases, and 9 bases lay between the germline ends. The CDR3 protein is CASSPGGNEQFF. CDR3 bases: TGTGCCAGCAGTCCCGGGGGTAATGAGCAGTTCTTC.

The V and J genes are TRBV4-1 and TRBJ2-7, with 9 nucleotides matching TRBD2. The CDR3 runs 14 residues. Germline lookup yields CDR1 MGHRA and CDR2 YSYEKL. V lost 8 bases, J lost 3 bases, and 8 bases stayed unmatched. The CDR3 is CASSQRGDLYEQYF. In nucleotides, the CDR3 is TGCGCCAGCTCTCAGCGGGGGGACCTCTACGAGCAGTACTTC.

V gene TRBV6-5 combines with J gene TRBJ1-6, with 7 positions matching TRBD1. The CDR3 covers 15 residues. V dropped 6 bases and J dropped 8; count of bases not matched to a gene: 10. Germline CDR1 and CDR2: MNHEY and SVGAGI. The CDR3 DNA reads as TGTGCCAGCAGCCGGAACAGGGGCGAGGATTCACCCCTCCACTTT. It specifies CASSRNRGEDSPLHF.

The chain joins TRBV29-1 to TRBJ2-3, with no clear D. This CDR3 has 12 amino acids. V was trimmed by 4 bases and J by 4 bases, leaving 9 bases between them. Per the germline V gene, CDR1 is SQVTM and CDR2 is ANQGSEA. CDR3 amino acids: CSVGGSPDTQYF. In nucleotides, the CDR3 is TGCAGCGTTGGTGGCAGTCCAGATACGCAGTATTTT.

The gene calls are TRBV10-3 and TRBJ1-2, with 8 bases matching TRBD1. V was pared by 6 bases and J by 3 bases, with 6 bases of the junction left unmatched. Germline loops: CDR1 ENHRY, CDR2 SYGVKD. The CDR3 sequence is 14 residues long. CDR3 nucleotide sequence: TGTGCCATCAGAGACAGGGGTGGGGACTATGGCTACACCTTC. Translated: CAIRDRGGDYGYTF.

This clone was counted between two and nine times. The genes are TRBV5-1 and TRBJ2-5, with TRBD2 identical over 7 bases. Trimming took 1 base from V and 1 from J; bases not matched to a gene: 7. Germline V gene data show CDR1 as SGHRS and CDR2 as YFSETQ. The CDR3 is made up of 16 amino acids. CDR3 region: CASSLSVGGSQETQYF. CDR3 DNA: TGCGCCAGCAGCTTGTCGGTGGGGGGGTCCCAAGAGACCCAGTACTTC.

The V and J genes are TRBV6-6 and TRBJ1-5; 10 bases fit TRBD1. The CDR3 loop spans 14 amino acids. Losses at the gene ends were 9 bases for V and 5 bases for J; bases not matched to a gene: 7. CDR1 and CDR2 from the germline V gene are MNHNY and SVGAGI (reference sequence). The CDR3 protein is CASGGGQGYQPQHF. The CDR3 nucleotides are TGTGCCAGTGGGGGGGGACAGGGGTATCAGCCCCAGCATTTT.

The rearrangement uses TRBV7-3 and TRBJ2-3; D may be TRBD1 (5 bases). The CDR3 is 13 residues long. V shed 5 bases and J shed 4 bases, with 10 bases lying between them. Per the germline V gene, CDR1 is SGHTA and CDR2 is FQGTGA. DNA for the CDR3: TGTGCCAGCAGCAGGGTAGGGGCAGATACGCAGTATTTT. Its translation is CASSRVGADTQYF.

V gene TRBV7-9 combines with J gene TRBJ2-3; TRBD2 aligns across 13 bases. The CDR3 is 15 amino acids. From germline, CDR1 is SEHNR and CDR2 FQNEAQ (reference sequence). The V gene end was trimmed by 5 bases and the J gene end by 4 bases; junction bases not matched to a gene: 3. CDR3 nucleotide sequence: TGTGCCAGCAGCCGAGGACTAGCGGGAGCAGATACGCAGTATTTT. It is translated as CASSRGLAGADTQYF. The full variable domain, with the rest looked up from reference TRBV7-9 and TRBJ2-3, is DTGVSQNPRHKITKRGQNVTFRCDPISEHNRLYWYRQTLGQGPEFLTYFQNEAQLEKSRLLSDRFSAERPKGSFSTLEIQRTEQGDSAMYLCASSRGLAGADTQYFGPGTRLTVL.

Only a few counts were recorded for this clone. CDR3 nucleotides: TGTGCCAGCAGCTCACACGCGACTAGCTCCGAGCAGTACTTC. The encoded protein is CASSSHATSSEQYF. The genes are TRBV7-8 and TRBJ2-5, with TRBD2 matching 7 bases. The end of the DNA aligns better with TRBJ2-7, so the J call may be wrong. The length of the CDR3 is 14 residues. In germline, CDR1 is SGHVS, CDR2 FQNEAQ.

This sequence joins TRBV4-1 and TRBJ1-5; maybe TRBD1 (6 bases). The CDR3 loop spans 13 amino acids. Germline V lookup: CDR1 MGHRA, CDR2 YSYEKL. Trimming stripped 2 bases from V and 5 bases from J, with 7 bases between. CDR3 residues: CASSQYRDQPQHF. CDR3 bases: TGCGCCAGCAGCCAATACAGGGATCAGCCCCAGCATTTT.

The chain joins TRBV2 to TRBJ2-1, with TRBD2 matching 8 bases. J lost 0 bases, V lost 6 bases, and 10 bases had no gene match. Per germline, CDR1 SNHLY and CDR2 FYNNEI. The CDR3 extends over 17 amino acids. This chain's CDR3 is CASRGRGVKSSYNEQFF. The DNA for the CDR3 is TGTGCCAGCAGGGGGCGGGGGGTCAAGAGCTCCTACAATGAGCAGTTCTTC.

The V gene is TRBV30, the J gene TRBJ1-1; TRBD1 matches at 7 bases. V lost 0 bases and J lost 2; bases outside the gene matches: 3. The CDR3 runs to 14 residues. The germline V gene encodes CDR1 GTSNPN and CDR2 SVGIG (reference sequence). CDR3 coding DNA: TGTGCCTGGAGTGTTCAGGGGGGAAACACTGAAGCTTTCTTT. Protein product: CAWSVQGGNTEAFF.

The V and J genes are TRBV18 and TRBJ2-1; D might be TRBD2 (6 bases). Germline CDR1 KGHSH, CDR2 LQKENI. V was shortened by 0 bases and J by 6 bases, with 9 bases between the two germline ends. The length of the CDR3 is 14 residues. CDR3 in DNA: TGTGCCAGCTCACCACCGGGGGGAATCAATGAGCAGTTCTTC. Translating gives CASSPPGGINEQFF.

The chain joins TRBV5-1 to TRBJ1-2, with D perhaps TRBD1 (6 bases). This CDR3 region has 13 residues. Germline CDR1 SGHRS, CDR2 YFSETQ. V lost 4 bases and J lost 4, with 11 bases in between. CDR3 sequence (DNA): TGCGCCAGCAGCGGGGACACTCTCTATGGCTACACCTTC. Protein: CASSGDTLYGYTF.

The J gene is TRBJ2-3, the V gene TRBV5-1; 11 nucleotides align to TRBD2. Germline lookup yields CDR1 SGHRS and CDR2 YFSETQ. V shed 4 bases, J shed 6 bases, and the junction held 7 bases outside the gene matches. The CDR3 extends over 15 amino acids. The DNA for the CDR3 is TGCGCCAGCAGCACCTTAGCGGGGGGGCCGGATACGCAGTATTTT. It specifies CASSTLAGGPDTQYF.

This clone was counted a few times. The rearrangement links TRBV11-2 to TRBJ2-5; D possibly corresponds to TRBD1 (7 bases). Looked up from germline, CDR1 is SGHAT and CDR2 is FQNNGV. Trimming cost V 4 bases and J 9 bases, with 18 bases left between them. There are 14 residues in the CDR3. CDR3 amino acids: CASSSTSGGRAQYF. CDR3 DNA sequence: TGTGCCAGCAGCTCTACTTCAGGGGGGCGGGCCCAGTACTTC. Full variable domain (outside the CDR3, taken from reference TRBV11-2 and TRBJ2-5): EAGVAQSPRYKIIEKRQSVAFWCNPISGHATLYWYQQILGQGPKLLIQFQNNGVVDDSQLPKDRFSAERLKGVDSTLKIQPAKLEDSAVYLCASSSTSGGRAQYFGPGTRLLVL.

The chain links TRBV6-6 to TRBJ1-1; TRBD1 matches at 10 bases. V lost 5 bases to trimming and J lost 4 bases; unmatched junction nucleotides: 4. CDR1 is MNHNY and CDR2 is SVGAGI in the germline V gene (reference sequence). This CDR3 contains 14 residues. The CDR3 nucleotides are TGTGCCAGCAGTCGACAGGGGGCTGGCACTGAAGCTTTCTTT. As protein: CASSRQGAGTEAFF.

J is TRBJ2-5 and V is TRBV19, with TRBD2 matching 10 bases. This CDR3 has 16 residues. V shed 4 bases, J shed 1 base, and the junction held 6 bases outside the gene matches. Germline V gene sequence: CDR1 LNHDA, CDR2 SQIVND (reference sequence). CDR3 bases: TGTGCCAGTAGTAGGGTAACTAGCGGGACCCAAGAGACCCAGTACTTC. It yields the protein CASSRVTSGTQETQYF. Looking up the rest from reference TRBV19 and TRBJ2-5 gives the full variable domain: DGGITQSPKYLFRKEGQNVTLSCEQNLNHDAMYWYRQDPGQGLRLIYYSQIVNDFQKGDIAEGYSVSREKKESFPLTVTSAQKNPTAFYLCASSRVTSGTQETQYFGPGTRLLVL.

This chain uses TRBV2 with TRBJ1-1; tentative D call: TRBD1 (6 bases). Trimming stripped 6 bases from V and 0 bases from J, with 11 bases between. This CDR3 has 14 amino acids. CDR1 and CDR2 (germline): SNHLY, FYNNEI. The CDR3 bases are TGTGCCAGCAGCCCGGACAGAATGAACACTGAAGCTTTCTTT. Amino acids: CASSPDRMNTEAFF.